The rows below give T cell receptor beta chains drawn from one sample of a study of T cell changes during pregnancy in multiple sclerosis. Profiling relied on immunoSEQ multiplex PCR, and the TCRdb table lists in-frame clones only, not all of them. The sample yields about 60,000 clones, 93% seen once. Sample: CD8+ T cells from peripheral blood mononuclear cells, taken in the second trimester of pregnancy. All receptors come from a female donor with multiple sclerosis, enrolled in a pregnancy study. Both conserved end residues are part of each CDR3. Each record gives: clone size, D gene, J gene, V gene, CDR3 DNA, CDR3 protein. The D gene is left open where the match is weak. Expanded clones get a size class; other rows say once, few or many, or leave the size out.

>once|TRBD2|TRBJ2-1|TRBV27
TGTGCCAGCAGTTCCTTTGCAGCGGGAGGATACAATGAGCAGTTCTTC
CASSSFAAGGYNEQFF
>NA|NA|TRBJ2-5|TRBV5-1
TGCGCCAGCGGAGAAACCAACCAAGAGACCCAGTACTTC
CASGETNQETQYF
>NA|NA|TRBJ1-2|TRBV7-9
TGTGCCAGCAGCTTGCCAGGGATAAGGGAATCCTATGGCTACACCTTC
CASSLPGIRESYGYTF
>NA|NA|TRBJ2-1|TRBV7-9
TGTGCCAGCTCTAAGTCCCCTGGGCAGTTCTTC
CASSKSPGQFF
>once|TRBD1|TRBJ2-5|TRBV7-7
TGTGCCAGCAGCTCCCTGGACAGGGTCCCAGAGACCCAGTACTTC
CASSSLDRVPETQYF
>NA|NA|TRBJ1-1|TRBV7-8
TGTGCCAGCAGCTTGGATAGGGGAAGGGAAACTGAAGCTTTCTTT
CASSLDRGRETEAFF
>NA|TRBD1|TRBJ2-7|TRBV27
TGTGCCAGCAAACGGACAGGGGACGAGCAGTACTTC
CASKRTGDEQYF
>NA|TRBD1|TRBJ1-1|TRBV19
TGTGCCAGTAGTATATTGGGACAGGGGTATCGGAACACTGAAGCTTTCTTT
CASSILGQGYRNTEAFF
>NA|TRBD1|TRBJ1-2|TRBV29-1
TGCAGCGTTGTAGGGGACAGGGTGGGCTACACCTTC
CSVVGDRVGYTF
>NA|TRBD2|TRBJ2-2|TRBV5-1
TGCGCCAGCAGCGTTCGACTAGCGGGAGGGACCGGGGAGCTGTTTTTT
CASSVRLAGGTGELFF
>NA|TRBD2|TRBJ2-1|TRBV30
TGTGCCTGGAGTGTAGCGGGAGTTTATCTCGATGAGCAGTTCTTC
CAWSVAGVYLDEQFF
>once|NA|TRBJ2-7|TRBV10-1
TGCGCCAGCAGTGACCAGGGTGGCTACGAGCAGTACTTC
CASSDQGGYEQYF
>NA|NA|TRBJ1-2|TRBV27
TGTGCCAGCAGTCCCCGACAAGTCTCTAACTATGGCTACACCTTC
CASSPRQVSNYGYTF
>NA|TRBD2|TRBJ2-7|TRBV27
TGTGCCAGCAGTTTAAAGTTAGCGGGGTCCTACGAGCAGTACTTC
CASSLKLAGSYEQYF
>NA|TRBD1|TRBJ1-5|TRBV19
TGTGCCAGTAGCCTGGGACAGGGATATAATCAGCCCCAGCATTTT
CASSLGQGYNQPQHF
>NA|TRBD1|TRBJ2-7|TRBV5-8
TGTGCCAGCAGCTTGTCCCGGGACAGGGGCTACGAGCAGTACTTC
CASSLSRDRGYEQYF
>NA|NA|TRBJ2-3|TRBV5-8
TGTGCCAGCAGCTTGGACCCGGGAGCAACAGATACGCAGTATTTT
CASSLDPGATDTQYF
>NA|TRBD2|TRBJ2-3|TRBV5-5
TGTGCCAGCAGCTTGGGACTAGCGGGCACAGATACGCAGTATTTT
CASSLGLAGTDTQYF
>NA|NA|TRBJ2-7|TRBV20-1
TGCAGTGCTAGAGATAACTACGAGCAGTACTTC
CSARDNYEQYF
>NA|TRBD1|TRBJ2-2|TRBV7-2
TGTGCCAGCAGCTCACCAGGGGGATTGAACACCGGGGAGCTGTTTTTT
CASSSPGGLNTGELFF
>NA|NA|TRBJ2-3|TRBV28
TGTGCCAGCAGTATAGACAGCACTAGCACAGATACGCAGTATTTT
CASSIDSTSTDTQYF
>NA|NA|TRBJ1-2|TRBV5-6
TGTGCCAGCAGCAGGAGGGCCTATGGCTACACCTTC
CASSRRAYGYTF
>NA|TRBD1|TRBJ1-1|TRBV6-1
TGTGCCAGCAGCTTCAGGGGGCTCGGCACTGAAGCTTTCTTT
CASSFRGLGTEAFF
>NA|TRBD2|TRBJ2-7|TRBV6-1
TGTGCCAGCAGTGAAATAGCGGGCACACCTACCTACGAGCAGTACTTC
CASSEIAGTPTYEQYF
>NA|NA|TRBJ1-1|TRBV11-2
TGTGCCAGCAGCTTAGTGGGAGGGATGAACACTGAAGCTTTCTTT
CASSLVGGMNTEAFF
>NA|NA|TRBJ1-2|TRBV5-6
TGTGCCAGCAGCTGGGGGGGGGACTATGGCTACACCTTC
CASSWGGDYGYTF
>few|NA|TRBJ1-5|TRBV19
TGTGCCAGTAACAGGGATCATAATAGCAATCAGCCCCAGCATTTT
CASNRDHNSNQPQHF
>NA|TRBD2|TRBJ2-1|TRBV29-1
TGCAGCGTTGATGGACTAGCGGGAGGTCTGAATGAGCAGTTCTTC
CSVDGLAGGLNEQFF
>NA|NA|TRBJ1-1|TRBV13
TGTGCCAGCAGCTTAGAACGAGGGGACACTCGGAACACTGAAGCTTTCTTT
CASSLERGDTRNTEAFF
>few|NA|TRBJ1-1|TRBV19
TGTGCCAGCAGGTTAGGGGCGAACACTGAAGCTTTCTTT
CASRLGANTEAFF
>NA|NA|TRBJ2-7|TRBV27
TGTGCCAGCACCCAGACGGGGAATAGCGGTTACGAGCAGTACTTC
CASTQTGNSGYEQYF
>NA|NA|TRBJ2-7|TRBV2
TGTGCCAGCACCAAAAACCAGGGAAGGATCCACGAGCAGTACTTC
CASTKNQGRIHEQYF
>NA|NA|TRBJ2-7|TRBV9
TGTGCCAGCAGCGTCCTCGACAGGCCCTCCTACGAGCAGTACTTC
CASSVLDRPSYEQYF
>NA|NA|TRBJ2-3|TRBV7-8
TGTGCCAGCAGCTTAGAGGTGGGAGGAACCACAGATACGCAGTATTTT
CASSLEVGGTTDTQYF
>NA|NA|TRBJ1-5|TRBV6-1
TGTGCCACCTGGTGGGTCGGGGACAATCAGCCCCAGCATTTT
CATWWVGDNQPQHF
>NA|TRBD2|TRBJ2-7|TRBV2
TGTGCCAGCAGTTTAGCGGGAGGCCTTTCGTACGAGCAGTACTTC
CASSLAGGLSYEQYF
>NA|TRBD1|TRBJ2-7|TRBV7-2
TGTGCCAGCAGCTTAGGAGGGACAGGGGGCACAGTGGACTTC
CASSLGGTGGTVDF
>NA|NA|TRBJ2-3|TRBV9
TGTGCCAGCAGCGCCGAGATCTACACAGATACGCAGTATTTT
CASSAEIYTDTQYF
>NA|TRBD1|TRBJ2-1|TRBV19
TGTGCCAGTAGTATCAGGGGGACCTACAATGAGCAGTTCTTC
CASSIRGTYNEQFF
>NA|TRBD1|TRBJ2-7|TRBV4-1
TGCGCCAGCAGAGGGACAGGCTTCTACGAGCAGTACTTC
CASRGTGFYEQYF
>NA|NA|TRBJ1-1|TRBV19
TGTGCCAGTACCCCAGGGTACATGAACACTGAAGCTTTCTTT
CASTPGYMNTEAFF
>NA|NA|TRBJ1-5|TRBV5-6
TGTGCCAGCAGCTTGAATCCGGTAAATCAGCCCCAGCATTTT
CASSLNPVNQPQHF
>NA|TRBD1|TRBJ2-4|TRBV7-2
TGTGCCAGCAGCTTAGTGACAGGGGCGATTCAGTACTTC
CASSLVTGAIQYF
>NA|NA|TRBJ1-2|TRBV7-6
TGTGCCAGCAGCTTCGATCCTAGACGCCCCTCTAACTATGGCTACACCTTC
CASSFDPRRPSNYGYTF
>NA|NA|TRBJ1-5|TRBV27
TGTGCCAGCAGTTTTCAGGGCGGCAATCAGCCCCAGCATTTT
CASSFQGGNQPQHF
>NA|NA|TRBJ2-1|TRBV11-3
TGTGCCAGCAGCCCCCGGGACAATTACAATGAGCAGTTCTTC
CASSPRDNYNEQFF
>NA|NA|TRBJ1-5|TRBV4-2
TGTGCCAGCAGCCACTCCGAGGATAGTTTTTACAATCAGCCCCAGCATTTT
CASSHSEDSFYNQPQHF
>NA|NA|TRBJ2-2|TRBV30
TGTGCCTGGAGTGTCGGGGCCGGGGAGCTGTTTTTT
CAWSVGAGELFF
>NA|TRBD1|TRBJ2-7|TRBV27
TGTGCCAGCAGCCCCCTCGGCCAGGGACAGCCGACCTACGAGCAGTACTTC
CASSPLGQGQPTYEQYF
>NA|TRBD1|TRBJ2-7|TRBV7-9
TGTGCCAGCAGCTTACAAGTTGGACAGGGGAGTGGGATATTCTACGAGCAGTACTTC
CASSLQVGQGSGIFYEQYF
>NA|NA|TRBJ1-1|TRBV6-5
TGTGCCAGCAGTTCGGACAGAACTGAAGCTTTCTTT
CASSSDRTEAFF
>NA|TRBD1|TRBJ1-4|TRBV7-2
TGTGCCAGCAGCTTAGAACAGGGGACTAATGAAAAACTGTTTTTT
CASSLEQGTNEKLFF